A selection of T cell receptor beta chains follows, all from one sample in a study of T cell responses to AZD1222 COVID-19 vaccine. Sequencing was performed with immunoSEQ multiplex PCR; in TCRdb, only in-frame clones are kept and a portion is missing. Of 90,000 to 120,000 clones listed, around 90% are singletons. The sample consisted of peripheral blood, taken 28 days after the second AZD1222 dose. The source of these receptors is an adult who received the AZD1222 COVID-19 vaccine. Each CDR3 is given without its conserved first and last residue. A D gene is named only where the DNA matches it firmly.

j_call cdr3_length d_call v_call cdr3_aa
TRBJ1-3 13 NA TRBV6-5 ASSLGLLPGNTIY
TRBJ1-4 13 NA TRBV6-5 ASTKDPGAGEKLF
TRBJ1-4 11 NA TRBV13 ASRSGLHEKLF
TRBJ2-7 13 NA TRBV5-1 ASSLAGADPDEQY
TRBJ2-7 14 NA TRBV6-9 ASSRPRDGGPHEQY
TRBJ1-6 14 NA TRBV3-1/TRBV3-2 ASSHSYWTANSPLH
TRBJ2-2 16 NA TRBV5-1 ASSLAPSGRSNTGELF
TRBJ2-5 12 TRBD2 TRBV5-8 ASALGGTKRTQY
TRBJ1-3 14 NA TRBV19 ASSIGVWSSGNTIY
TRBJ1-1 14 NA TRBV6-5 ASSYSISISNTEAF
TRBJ1-2 14 TRBD1 TRBV10-3 AISDNIGQGGHGYT
TRBJ2-5 11 TRBD2 TRBV27 ASRSGGRETQY
TRBJ1-1 14 TRBD1 TRBV30 AWKAWTGRGSTEAF
TRBJ2-2 15 NA TRBV7-9 ASSLAGTAFTTGELF
TRBJ2-2 13 TRBD2 TRBV5-1 ASSPRGDVTGELF
TRBJ2-7 10 NA TRBV30 AWSQGTYEQY
TRBJ2-3 11 NA TRBV27 ASSLSNGNAQY
TRBJ2-7 14 NA TRBV5-6 ASSLGDGVIPYEQY
TRBJ1-6 14 NA TRBV30 AWSQYRSSYNSPLH
TRBJ2-2 11 NA TRBV12-3/TRBV12-4 ASSLGNTGELF
TRBJ2-1 12 TRBD1 TRBV7-9 ASSPQGVGDEQF
TRBJ1-1 10 NA TRBV4-3 ASSQLRGPAF
TRBJ2-3 10 NA TRBV5-6 ASSLRPQTQY
TRBJ1-1 13 NA TRBV5-1 ASSLLPGAVTEAF
TRBJ2-3 15 TRBD2 TRBV9 ASSVSTSGVGTDTQY
TRBJ2-1 17 TRBD2 TRBV19 ASSLAGTSGRKGFGEQF
TRBJ1-3 13 NA TRBV5-8 ASIRRGFSGNTIY
TRBJ1-2 9 NA TRBV7-9 ASRNMWGYT
TRBJ1-1 12 NA TRBV28 ASSLWPENTEAF
TRBJ2-7 9 NA TRBV7-2 ASSLSYEQY
TRBJ1-1 12 NA TRBV6-5 ASSPRTRGAEAF
TRBJ1-2 7 NA TRBV10-1 ASRGINT
TRBJ2-7 11 NA TRBV11-2 ASRFRDMREQY
TRBJ1-2 15 TRBD1 TRBV25-1 ASSDPIGQGEGYGYT
TRBJ2-1 10 NA TRBV27 ASSSRYNEQF
TRBJ2-2 14 TRBD1 TRBV28 ASSTPRTGSAGELF
TRBJ2-5 10 NA TRBV10-3 AIRGPQETQY
TRBJ1-3 13 NA TRBV19 ASSIGRFSGNTIY
TRBJ1-1 12 TRBD1 TRBV15 ATSAGQANTEAF
TRBJ1-4 13 NA TRBV2 ASSFGSQSPEKLF
TRBJ1-1 13 TRBD1 TRBV4-1 ASSGTGIEVTEAF
TRBJ2-4 14 TRBD1 TRBV28 ASSGQGFLAKNIQY
TRBJ2-3 15 NA TRBV5-8 ASIPISGAKATDTQY
TRBJ2-7 14 TRBD1 TRBV6-5 ASSYSLTGVSYEQY
TRBJ2-7 14 NA TRBV7-9 ASSLVAPSSYYEQY
TRBJ2-7 12 TRBD2 TRBV20-1 SACDSGRANEQY
TRBJ1-3 12 NA TRBV28 ASSYGGSRNTIY
TRBJ2-2 15 NA TRBV21-1 ASSKGSQGANTGELF
TRBJ2-1 12 NA TRBV6-5 AITFTRGHNEQF
TRBJ2-7 12 NA TRBV9 ASSEGGAGYEQY
TRBJ2-6 15 NA TRBV4-3 ASSQYGTVSGANVLT
TRBJ1-2 11 NA TRBV6-5 ASRDQANYGYT
TRBJ2-2 13 NA TRBV7-2 ASSPRTARTGELF
TRBJ2-7 14 TRBD2 TRBV19 ASSIGSGTSSYEQY
TRBJ2-3 11 NA TRBV18 ASSPDFTDTQY
TRBJ1-3 12 TRBD1 TRBV19 ASSKGGNGNTIY
TRBJ1-2 12 NA TRBV19 ASSILTVDYGYT
TRBJ1-6 14 NA TRBV4-2 ASSQGVRSYNSPLH
TRBJ2-1 12 NA TRBV7-2 ASSLAGPYNEQF